A selection of T cell receptor beta chains follows, all from one sample in a study of T cell changes during pregnancy in multiple sclerosis. Repertoires were generated with immunoSEQ multiplex PCR, while TCRdb's copy carries only in-frame clones and drops some. Found here are tens of thousands of clones, 90% to 95% of them singletons; the top ten hold roughly 2.5%. Sequenced material: peripheral blood, taken before pregnancy. The receptors come from a female donor with multiple sclerosis, enrolled in a pregnancy study. CDR3s include the opening cysteine and the closing phenylalanine or tryptophan. D genes are given only for firm matches. Only some rows state a clone size, as once, few, many or a class for expanded clones.

>TRBV29-1|TRBD1|once|TRBJ1-3|16
TGCAGCGTTGGCTTGCTCTCCGGGACAGTCGGAAACACCATATATTTT
CSVGLLSGTVGNTIYF
>TRBV7-9|-|-|TRBJ2-2|15
TGTGCCAGCAGCTTAGCCAGGGGGAACACCGGGGAGCTGTTTTTT
CASSLARGNTGELFF
>TRBV28|TRBD2|-|TRBJ2-3|16
TGTGCCAGCAGTCATAGACTAGCGGGAGTTCGAGATACGCAGTATTTT
CASSHRLAGVRDTQYF
>TRBV27|-|-|TRBJ2-3|17
TGTGCCAGCAGTTTATTAGGTACAGGCCGAAGCACAGATACGCAGTATTTT
CASSLLGTGRSTDTQYF
>TRBV30|TRBD1|-|TRBJ2-2|13
TGTGCCTGGAGTGCACAGGGGACCGGGGAGCTGTTTTTT
CAWSAQGTGELFF
>TRBV27|-|-|TRBJ2-2|16
TGTGCCAGCAGTTTATCTAGCAGGGTGGACACCGGGGAGCTGTTTTTT
CASSLSSRVDTGELFF
>TRBV19|-|-|TRBJ2-6|21
TGTGCCAGTAGTATAGACAGGGGCCGCCGAGGGCTGACCTCTGGGGCCAACGTCCTGACTTTC
CASSIDRGRRGLTSGANVLTF
>TRBV5-1|TRBD1|-|TRBJ1-2|17
TGCGCCAGCAGCCCTGGAGTCGGGACAGGACAACCCTATGGCTACACCTTC
CASSPGVGTGQPYGYTF
>TRBV19|-|many|TRBJ2-2|11
TGTGCCAGTACGCGAGAGGGGGAGCTGTTTTTT
CASTREGELFF
>TRBV5-8|TRBD2|-|TRBJ2-1|15
TGTGCCAGCAGCTTGGAAGACGGGAGGGCCGGTAGTCAGTTCTTC
CASSLEDGRAGSQFF
>TRBV27|TRBD2|-|TRBJ2-3|15
TGTGCCAGCAGTGCAGGACTAGTTTGGCCAGATACGCAGTATTTT
CASSAGLVWPDTQYF
>TRBV7-2|TRBD2|once|TRBJ2-5|17
TGTGCCAGCAGCTTAGTCGGTGTAGCGGGAGGACAAGAGACCCAGTACTTC
CASSLVGVAGGQETQYF
>TRBV30|TRBD1|-|TRBJ1-4|13
TGTGCCTGGCAGGGGGCGCGGGCCGAAAAACTGTTTTTT
CAWQGARAEKLFF
>TRBV6-1|-|-|TRBJ2-2|13
TGTGCCAGCAGCTTGTCGAACACCGGGGAGCTGTTTTTT
CASSLSNTGELFF
>TRBV29-1|TRBD1|-|TRBJ1-1|12
TGCAGCGTTGAGCGACAGGGGGCTGAAGCTTTCTTT
CSVERQGAEAFF
>TRBV19|-|-|TRBJ1-5|15
TGTGCCAGTAGTATCTCTGACTATAGCAATCAGCCCCAGCATTTT
CASSISDYSNQPQHF
>TRBV19|TRBD2|-|TRBJ2-1|14
TGTGCCAGTATGGGGACTAGCGGGAGAGATGAGCAGTTCTTC
CASMGTSGRDEQFF
>TRBV19|-|-|TRBJ1-5|15
TGTGCCAGTATGACCGGCAGGGATAGCAATCAGCCCCAGCATTTT
CASMTGRDSNQPQHF
>TRBV27|TRBD2|-|TRBJ2-5|16
TGTGCCAGCCCTAACGGACTAGCGGGAGGGACGGAGACCCAGTACTTC
CASPNGLAGGTETQYF
>TRBV5-1|TRBD2|-|TRBJ2-7|16
TGCGCCAGCAGCCCTCTCGGGACTAAACGGGCCTACGAGCAGTACTTC
CASSPLGTKRAYEQYF
>TRBV7-8|TRBD2|-|TRBJ2-7|18
TGTGCCAGCAGCCAGTGGGTGACTAGCGGGAGGTCCTCCTACGAGCAGTACTTC
CASSQWVTSGRSSYEQYF
>TRBV5-1|-|-|TRBJ2-3|12
TGCGCCAGCCGCATAGGAGGAGATACGCAGTATTTT
CASRIGGDTQYF
>TRBV27|-|-|TRBJ2-7|15
TGTGCCAGCAGTTCGACAGGATATGGGTCCTACGAGCAGTACTTC
CASSSTGYGSYEQYF
>TRBV12-5|-|once|TRBJ2-3|12
TGTGCTAGTGGTTTGGCCTCAGGGACGCAGTATTTT
CASGLASGTQYF
>TRBV7-8|TRBD2|-|TRBJ2-2|18
TGTGCCAGCAGCTCACGACTAGCGGGAGGGCCAAAGAAGGGGGAGCTGTTTTTT
CASSSRLAGGPKKGELFF
>TRBV5-1|-|-|TRBJ2-7|13
TGCGCCAGCAGCTTAACAGGGACCTACGAGCAGTACTTC
CASSLTGTYEQYF
>TRBV5-1|TRBD1|-|TRBJ2-5|16
TGCGCCAGCAGCTTCCGTATTACAGGGGGCCAAGAGACCCAGTACTTC
CASSFRITGGQETQYF
>TRBV9|-|-|TRBJ2-7|13
TGTGCCAGCAGCGCACAGGGACGATTCGAGCAGTACTTC
CASSAQGRFEQYF
>TRBV4-3|-|-|TRBJ2-2|15
TGCGCCAGCAGTCCTAGTCTTTCGAACACCGGGGAGCTGTTTTTT
CASSPSLSNTGELFF